This TCR beta chain was documented in a study of T cells in Graves' hyperthyroidism and ophthalmopathy. Diagnostic decisions used clinical symptoms, serum thyroxine and TRAb, thyroid ultrasound and orbital computed tomography. The ends were cut back, 0 bases at V and 8 bases at J, with 13 bases in the middle. Germline V gene lookup returns CDR1 MNHNS and CDR2 SASEGT. This CDR3 is 14 amino acids long. Using RNA transcripts as the source, TCR beta CDR3 regions were amplified. Carried out on the TCR CDR3, a first-round RT-PCR used the HTBI primer set. TCRdb independently ran MiXCR on the multiplex PCR reads; one entry per CDR3 protein. The table records hundreds of thousands of distinct CDR3 sequences, roughly 18% of them present only once.

The chain recombines TRBV6-1 with TRBJ1-2, with D maybe TRBD1 (5 bases). The origin of this receptor is a man aged 45-65 years with Graves' ophthalmopathy. Sample: blood. The DNA of the CDR3 is TGTGCCAGCAGTGAAGCGCGGGGGGTAGACGGCTACACCTTC. Translated: CASSEARGVDGYTF.